These 17 T cell receptor beta chains came from one sample sequenced in a study of identical twins (dated by TCRdb to about 2016). The receptor library was made with 5' RACE. These reads were obtained on an Illumina HiSeq 2000. TCRdb handled the public reads itself, with Q25 trimming in fastp and clone calling in MiXCR, and kept productive beta chains. One record per CDR3 amino acid sequence lists the most common genes and DNA. The sample data list about 530,000 distinct CDR3 sequences, and roughly 15% of these were observed just once. Of the sample, 0.44% is held by the ten largest clones. The sample was also reused in another study, on yellow fever vaccine responses in identical twins.

Source material: CD4+ T cells sorted from blood. These receptor sequences come from a woman in her late teens or twenties in good health.

The chain recombines TRBV6-1 with TRBJ2-2; the D is unclear. Germline CDR1 is MNHNS and CDR2 is SASEGT. The CDR3 is 14 residues long. Trimming left V 3 bases short and J 3 bases short, with 8 bases between. The CDR3 sequence: CASSEGIHTGELFF. The CDR3 DNA reads TGTGCCAGCAGTGAGGGTATCCACACCGGGGAGCTGTTTTTT.

This clonotype was seen a handful of times. The rearrangement uses TRBV5-6 and TRBJ2-1; 7 bases align to TRBD2. Germline CDR1 SGHDT, CDR2 YYEEEE. The CDR3 contains 15 residues. J gave up 8 bases and V 5 bases, and 13 bases lay outside the gene matches. The CDR3 DNA reads as TGTGCCAGCAGGGTGGCGGGGGAGATTTTCGATGAGCAGTTCTTC. Protein: CASRVAGEIFDEQFF.

This clonotype was observed a handful of times. V usage is TRBV3-1 and J usage is TRBJ1-1, with D possibly TRBD1 on 5 matching bases. CDR3 length equals 14 residues. Trimming stripped 1 base from V and 4 bases from J, with 10 bases between. CDR1 is LGHDT and CDR2 is YNNKEL in the germline V gene (reference sequence). For the CDR3, the DNA is TGTGCCAGCAGCCAAGGGCCGGGGGTCACTGAAGCTTTCTTT. It codes for CASSQGPGVTEAFF.

The genes are TRBV19 and TRBJ2-1; 8 positions agree with TRBD1. Trimming at V came to 4 bases and at J to 7 bases, leaving 3 bases not matched to a gene. The CDR3 is 13 residues long. Germline CDR1 is LNHDA and CDR2 is SQIVND (reference sequence). The CDR3 coding sequence is TGTGCCAGTAGTACCAGGGGGCTGAATGAGCAGTTCTTC. This encodes CASSTRGLNEQFF.

The J gene is TRBJ1-1, the V gene TRBV20-1; D not resolved. V was clipped by 3 bases and J by 0 bases, with 11 bases between them. Germline CDR1 DFQATT, CDR2 SNEGSKA (reference sequence). The CDR3 spans 14 residues. This CDR3 reads CSARALNLNTEAFF. CDR3 DNA: TGCAGTGCTAGGGCCCTAAATCTGAACACTGAAGCTTTCTTT.

The genes are TRBV6-1 and TRBJ1-5, with TRBD1 identical over 7 bases. From germline, CDR1 is MNHNS and CDR2 SASEGT. Trimming at V came to 5 bases and at J to 5 bases, leaving 9 bases not matched to a gene. The CDR3 is 15 residues long. CDR3 nucleotides: TGTGCCAGCAGTAGAACCACAGGGGAGCATCAGCCCCAGCATTTT. This sequence encodes CASSRTTGEHQPQHF.

The chain couples TRBV5-6 to TRBJ1-2, with 7 bases lining up with TRBD1. After removal of 0 bases from V and 5 bases from J, the junction contained 4 bases not matched to a gene. The germline gives CDR1 SGHDT, CDR2 YYEEEE. The CDR3 length is 14 residues. This CDR3 is CASSLEGARYGYTF. The CDR3, as DNA: TGTGCCAGCAGCTTGGAGGGGGCGCGATATGGCTACACCTTC.

This chain connects TRBV11-2 to TRBJ2-5; unclear D gene. This CDR3 spans 18 amino acids. Between the trimmed V and J ends, which lost 4 bases and 2 bases, there was a span of 23 bases. The germline V gene has CDR1 SGHAT and CDR2 FQNNGV. The chain's CDR3 is CASSYLRFGTGPQETQYF. The CDR3 DNA sequence: TGTGCCAGCAGCTACTTACGGTTTGGTACCGGGCCACAAGAGACCCAGTACTTC. The variable domain in full, completed from reference TRBV11-2 and TRBJ2-5, reads EAGVAQSPRYKIIEKRQSVAFWCNPISGHATLYWYQQILGQGPKLLIQFQNNGVVDDSQLPKDRFSAERLKGVDSTLKIQPAKLEDSAVYLCASSYLRFGTGPQETQYFGPGTRLLVL.

J is TRBJ2-1 and V is TRBV20-1; 7 bases match TRBD1. There are 12 residues in the CDR3. The germline V gene has CDR1 DFQATT and CDR2 SNEGSKA (reference sequence). V shed 4 bases and J 9 bases; nucleotides not matched to a gene: 6. The CDR3 DNA follows: TGCAGTGCTAAGGGGACAGTCACTGAGCAGTTCTTC. This translates into CSAKGTVTEQFF.

The chain joins TRBV4-1 to TRBJ2-7; 12 bases are shared with TRBD2. CDR3 length: 18 amino acids. From germline, CDR1 is MGHRA and CDR2 YSYEKL. J gave up 7 bases and V 1 base, and 14 bases lay outside the gene matches. The CDR3 region has the DNA TGCGCCAGCAGCCAAGGACCCCTGACTAGCGGGAGTTTTGAAGAGCAGTACTTC. The encoded protein is CASSQGPLTSGSFEEQYF.

V usage is TRBV7-2 and J usage is TRBJ2-1; 14 bases line up with TRBD2. Germline CDR1 and CDR2: SGHTA and FQGNSA. The CDR3 length is 16 residues. Trimming at V came to 3 bases and at J to 8 bases, leaving 6 bases not matched to a gene. CDR3 coding DNA: TGTGCCAGCAGCTTGGGACTAGCGGGGGCCTCGGATGAGCAGTTCTTC. Residues: CASSLGLAGASDEQFF. Looking up the rest from reference TRBV7-2 and TRBJ2-1 gives the full variable domain: GAGVSQSPSNKVTEKGKDVELRCDPISGHTALYWYRQSLGQGLEFLIYFQGNSAPDKSGLPSDRFSAERTGGSVSTLTIQRTQQEDSAVYLCASSLGLAGASDEQFFGPGTRLTVL.

The V and J genes are TRBV29-1 and TRBJ2-5, with D uncertain. The ends were cut back, 6 bases at V and 2 bases at J, with 10 bases in the middle. Looked up from germline, CDR1 is SQVTM and CDR2 is ANQGSEA. The CDR3 sequence is 12 residues long. The CDR3 protein is CSVGPAQETQYF. The CDR3, as DNA: TGCAGCGTAGGACCAGCTCAAGAGACCCAGTACTTC.

This clonotype was seen a handful of times. This rearrangement joins TRBV7-2 to TRBJ1-1, with TRBD1 as a possible D gene (5 bases). The CDR3 sequence is 14 residues long. Trimming stripped 5 bases from V and 5 bases from J, with 15 bases between. CDR1 and CDR2 (germline): SGHTA, FQGNSA. The CDR3 loop reads CASSQARQRTEAFF. The CDR3 DNA sequence: TGTGCCAGCAGCCAAGCCCGACAGCGTACTGAAGCTTTCTTT.

This clonotype was counted only a few times. The CDR3 region is CASSLVPGRNTGELFF. CDR3 in DNA: TGTGCCAGCAGCTTAGTTCCAGGGCGGAACACCGGGGAGCTGTTTTTT. The V and J genes are TRBV11-2 and TRBJ2-2; tentatively, D is TRBD1 (5 bases). The CDR3 is made up of 16 amino acids. CDR1 is SGHAT, CDR2 FQNNGV, per germline. V was pared by 1 base and J by 1 base, with 10 bases between.

The rearrangement joins TRBV18 to TRBJ2-1; 9 bases match TRBD1. Looked up from germline, CDR1 is KGHSH and CDR2 is LQKENI. The V and J ends lost 2 bases and 1 base, in that order; junction bases with no gene match: 6. The CDR3 contains 17 residues. The CDR3 is CASSPIPGTGSYNEQFF. The DNA for the CDR3 is TGTGCCAGCTCACCAATCCCCGGGACAGGGTCCTACAATGAGCAGTTCTTC.

This clonotype was observed a few times. The chain employs TRBV5-1 and TRBJ2-3; 7 bases match TRBD2. V trimming: 4 bases; J trimming: 0 bases; junction bases outside the gene matches: 2. This CDR3 spans 14 amino acids. The V gene's germline CDR1 is SGHRS and CDR2 YFSETQ. The CDR3 DNA is TGCGCCAGCAGCATACTAGCGAGCACAGATACGCAGTATTTT. As protein: CASSILASTDTQYF.

This clonotype was seen only once. The V gene is TRBV10-3, the J gene TRBJ2-2; 9 bases are a match to TRBD1. After removal of 6 bases from V and 6 bases from J, the junction contained 8 bases not matched to a gene. The CDR3 consists of 15 residues. Germline loops: CDR1 ENHRY, CDR2 SYGVKD. Here the CDR3 DNA reads TGTGCCATCAGCCCGGGACAGGGAGGACCCGGGGAGCTGTTTTTT. Amino acids: CAISPGQGGPGELFF.